This T cell receptor beta chain came from a study of T cell responses to AZD1222 COVID-19 vaccine. Broader study findings: Donors were largely white British and mainly female; clonal diversity was possibly underestimated. Unmutated regions of variants are reportedly targeted by nearly half of spike-specific TCRs. Along spike, vaccine-associated CD4 TCRs were found throughout, with dominance at 160-218 and 743-854.

On this clone itself: Its antigen is unidentified.

The data were produced by immunoSEQ multiplex PCR, yet TCRdb's version contains in-frame clones alone and is incomplete. This repertoire shows 80,000 to 95,000 clones, about 87% found once; its top ten account for approximately 5.7%. Germline V lookup: CDR1 MNHNY, CDR2 SVGAGI (reference sequence). The CDR3 totals 11 residues. Trimming took off 0 bases at V and 4 bases at J, with 0 bases between the two ends. J is TRBJ2-5 and V is TRBV6-6; no clear D. The clonotype originates from an adult in good health. Here the sequenced sample was peripheral blood, taken on day 0 of AZD1222 vaccination. CDR3 protein: CASSYSETQYF. The DNA for the CDR3 is TGTGCCAGCAGTTACTCAGAGACCCAGTACTTC.